Here is one T cell receptor beta chain with its context. The CDR3 sequence is 16 residues long. The V gene lost 1 base and the J gene lost 1 base, with 10 bases spanning the gap. Germline CDR1 reads SGHVS; CDR2 reads FNYEAQ. In the original analysis: Estimates of nucleated cell counts were drawn from the amplification of reference gene primers. Profiling relied on immunoSEQ multiplex PCR, and the TCRdb table lists in-frame clones only, not all of them. V and J calls and clone size are those listed in that table; D and trimming were worked out from the DNA. The repertoire holds approximately 180,000 clones, with 75% to 95% as singletons. The data were taken from a study of blood T cell repertoires in COVID-19. In the study overall: Samples taken during acute and convalescent COVID-19 were collected in the United States, Italy and Spain. T cells, B-cell-depleted T cells, or PBMCs supplied cDNA or gDNA.

Sequencing input: peripheral blood. The gene calls are TRBV7-6 and TRBJ2-2; a weak D match, TRBD1 (6 bases). This clonotype was obtained from a man aged 50 to 60 with acute or convalescent COVID-19. The DNA of the CDR3 is TGTGCCAGCAGCTTAGTACTACAGGGGAACACCGGGGAGCTGTTTTTT. It yields the protein CASSLVLQGNTGELFF.